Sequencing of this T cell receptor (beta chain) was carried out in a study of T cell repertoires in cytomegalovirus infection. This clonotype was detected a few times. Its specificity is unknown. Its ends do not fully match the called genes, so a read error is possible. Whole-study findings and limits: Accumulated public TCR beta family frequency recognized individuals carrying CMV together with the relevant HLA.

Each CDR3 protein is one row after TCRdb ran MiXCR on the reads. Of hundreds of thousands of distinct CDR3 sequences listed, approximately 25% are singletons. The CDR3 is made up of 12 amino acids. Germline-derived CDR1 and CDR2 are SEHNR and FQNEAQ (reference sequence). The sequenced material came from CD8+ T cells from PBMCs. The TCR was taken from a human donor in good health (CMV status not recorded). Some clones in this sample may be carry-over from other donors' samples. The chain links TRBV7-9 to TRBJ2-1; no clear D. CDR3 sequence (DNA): TGCGCTTTTTCGAGCTCCTACAATGAGCAGTTCTTC. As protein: CAFSSSYNEQFF.